This T cell receptor beta chain came from a study of blood T cells in healthy people across ages (dated by TCRdb to between 2014 and 2017). Regarding the complete study: In model experiments, roughly one uniquely barcoded TCR beta cDNA molecule per two T cells was captured by template switching. Donors were grouped into four age groups: young (average roughly 16 years), middle-aged (approximately 41), aged (roughly 67) and long-lived (just over 80). To avoid experimental bias, donors of different ages were spread randomly across the sequencing lanes. Using deep sequencing normalized with unique cDNA molecular identifiers, the study measured how TCR beta repertoire diversity changes with age. Two additional independent replicas of 1 million unique cDNA reads from the same blood draw were analyzed for two donors (one aged 18 to 30 and one aged 80 or older).

Systemically healthy Caucasian individuals from Russia, around 39 in total and aged roughly 6 to 95 years, were included as donors. Each donor gave approximately 10 milliliters of peripheral blood, collected into EDTA-treated Vacutainer tubes. PBMCs were isolated by Ficoll-Paque density-gradient centrifugation, with at least 6 million obtained per sample. Total RNA was extracted from PBMCs with Trizol reagent, with at least 6 micrograms obtained per sample. For every donor, flow cytometry on a PBMC aliquot measured the percentage of naive CD45RAhigh/CD27high T cells. Receptors were amplified or captured by 5' RACE. Reads for this sample came from an Illumina HiSeq 2500. A second roughly 7 to 12 cycle PCR used a sample-barcoded 5' primer and a J-beta primer mix. A template-switch 5' adaptor carrying 12 random nucleotides introduced a unique molecular identifier onto each TCR beta cDNA molecule. Each sample yielded at least 3 million CDR3-containing paired-end reads. The Mint cDNA synthesis kit, primed by a TRBC-specific oligonucleotide, was used to synthesize first-strand cDNA from all RNA. All cDNA was treated with uracil-DNA glycosylase and then went through a first 18-cycle PCR with the universal primers M1SS and BC2_uni_R. Processing in the source paper ran as follows. Each sample was normalized by randomly selecting 1 million high-quality reads, each carrying a distinct molecular identifier. Instead of being binned into consensus sequences, reads with shared molecular identifiers were discarded. CDR3 identification, clonotype clustering and error correction used MiTCR with a Q25 quality threshold and the strictest error-elimination algorithm. A nonparametric unseen species model with Euler transformation was used to estimate lower-bound total TCR beta diversity. The raw public reads went through TCRdb reprocessing: fastp at Q25, MiXCR clone calling, in-frame beta chains kept. Rows matching on CDR3 protein sequence are summarized as one entry with the most common DNA and genes. TCRdb's processing, not the authors' own work, is the source of the V and J calls. The sample table lists about 620,000 distinct CDR3 sequences, around 21% of them with a count of one. Clones ranked in the top ten supply roughly 3.4% of the sample.

Here is what the overall study found, with its caveats: A strong correlation was found between observed TCR beta diversity and the percentage of naive T cells measured by flow cytometry. Conclusive comparison of naive and antigen-experienced compartments was prevented by the profiling of bulk unsorted PBMCs. The CMV infection status of donors was not known, potentially confounding age-related changes in expanded clonotypes. As age increased, observed TCR beta diversity per million T cells dropped in a roughly linear way, and a significant reduction was already evident by age around 41. Estimates of total diversity based on one million sequenced T cells were considered lower bounds and underestimates. Compared with the aged group, more naive CD4+ T cells, fewer expanded clones and increased TCR diversity were shown by the long-lived group, suggesting age selection.

V loses 3 bases, J loses 4 bases, and the germline ends lie 18 bases apart. Per the germline V gene, MDHEN is the CDR1 and SYDVKM is the CDR2. From the cysteine through the phenylalanine, the CDR3 covers 16 amino acids. Only the CDR3 portion is preserved as DNA: 48 bases, with reading frame beginning at the first base. This clonotype came up many times. Its antigen is unknown. Base quality data are lacking; no much larger clone is found one base away. The clonotype originates from a man in his 70s in good health. The chain employs TRBV28 and TRBJ2-5, with the D gene possibly TRBD1 or TRBD2, each one fitting 7 bases. Specimen: blood. The DNA sequence is TGTGCCAGCAGTTTCCGACAGGGAGGGAGGCGAGAGACCCAGTACTTC. This yields the protein CASSFRQGGRRETQYF. Joined to the reference TRBV28 and TRBJ2-5 proteins, this CDR3 gives the full variable domain: DVKVTQSSRYLVKRTGEKVFLECVQDMDHENMFWYRQDPGLGLRLIYFSYDVKMKEKGDIPEGYSVSREKKERFSLILESASTNQTSMYLCASSFRQGGRRETQYFGPGTRLLVL.